These T cell receptor beta chains were read from a single sample in a study of prognosis after radiotherapy for stage I lung cancer. TCRdb independently ran MiXCR on the multiplex PCR reads; one entry per CDR3 protein. The profile shows about 31,000 distinct CDR3 sequences, approximately 30% of them singletons. The input for sequencing was PBMCs, taken before or after stereotactic body radiation therapy (not recorded which). The source is a donor aged 50 or older with non-small cell lung cancer. CDR3s include the opening cysteine and the closing phenylalanine or tryptophan. D genes are given only for firm matches. A row's size may be missing; if present it is once, few, many or a size class.

V: TRBV12-3/TRBV12-4; J: TRBJ1-3; size: NA; D: NA; DNA: TGTGCCAGCAGTTTTGAGGGGAACTCTGGAAACACCATATATTTT; CDR3: CASSFEGNSGNTIYF
V: TRBV12-3/TRBV12-4; J: TRBJ1-2; size: many; D: NA; DNA: TGTGCCAGCACCACCTCCGGTTGGGGGAGCTATGGCTACACCTTC; CDR3: CASTTSGWGSYGYTF
V: TRBV28; J: TRBJ2-7; size: many; D: NA; DNA: TGTGCCAGCAGGGCGGGAGACCCCCAGGGGTACGAGCAGTACTTC; CDR3: CASRAGDPQGYEQYF
V: TRBV6-2/TRBV6-3; J: TRBJ2-2; size: NA; D: NA; DNA: TGTGCCAGCAGTTGGGCCGGCTTAAAGACCGGGGAGCTGTTTTTT; CDR3: CASSWAGLKTGELFF
V: TRBV6-4; J: TRBJ1-1; size: many; D: NA; DNA: TGTGCCAGCAGTATTTACACTGAAGCTTTCTTT; CDR3: CASSIYTEAFF
V: TRBV2; J: TRBJ2-7; size: many; D: NA; DNA: TGTGCCAGCATGCCGAACCCCACCTACGAGCAGTACTTC; CDR3: CASMPNPTYEQYF
V: TRBV29-1; J: TRBJ2-3; size: many; D: NA; DNA: TGCAGCGTTGAGGGGGTAAGGTCTGTGGGAGATACGCAGTATTTT; CDR3: CSVEGVRSVGDTQYF
V: TRBV28; J: TRBJ2-6; size: medium-sized; D: NA; DNA: TGTGCCAGCAGTGTCCTTTGGGGCTCTGGGGCCAACGTCCTGACTTTC; CDR3: CASSVLWGSGANVLTF
V: TRBV2; J: TRBJ1-2; size: many; D: NA; DNA: TGTGCCAGCAGTGAAGCGCATGGGATGTACTATGGCTACACCTTC; CDR3: CASSEAHGMYYGYTF
V: TRBV29-1; J: TRBJ2-2; size: few; D: NA; DNA: TGCAGCGCATCCAGGGGGAACACCGGGGAGCTGTTTTTT; CDR3: CSASRGNTGELFF
V: TRBV6-2/TRBV6-3; J: TRBJ2-1; size: many; D: NA; DNA: TGTGCCAGCAGTTCCAGGGACACCCCAGGAAATGAGCAGTTCTTC; CDR3: CASSSRDTPGNEQFF
V: TRBV7-2; J: TRBJ2-1; size: once; D: NA; DNA: TGTGCCAGCAGCTCGGTCCTGGGCGGGAAGGCCTACAATGAGCAGTTCTTC; CDR3: CASSSVLGGKAYNEQFF
V: TRBV6-2/TRBV6-3; J: TRBJ1-5; size: NA; D: NA; DNA: TGTGCCAGCAGAACGAGAGATAGCAATCAGCCCCAGCATTTT; CDR3: CASRTRDSNQPQHF
V: TRBV5-1; J: TRBJ2-3; size: many; D: TRBD1; DNA: TGCGCCAGCAGCTTGGTGGGACAGGCTATCACAGATACGCAGTATTTT; CDR3: CASSLVGQAITDTQYF
V: TRBV5-1; J: TRBJ2-7; size: NA; D: NA; DNA: TGCGCCAGCAGTTTGGACGGGGCCGCAGGATACGAGCAGTACTTC; CDR3: CASSLDGAAGYEQYF
V: TRBV7-9; J: TRBJ1-5; size: many; D: NA; DNA: TGTGCCAGCAGCTTAGCGGGTATGAGCAATCAGCCCCAGCATTTT; CDR3: CASSLAGMSNQPQHF
V: TRBV5-1; J: TRBJ1-1; size: few; D: NA; DNA: TGCGCCAGCAGCTTGGAGGTTTCGGGGCCTGAAGCTTTCTTT; CDR3: CASSLEVSGPEAFF
V: TRBV7-9; J: TRBJ1-5; size: many; D: NA; DNA: TGTGCCAGCAGTGCAGGGGCAGGGCAGCCCCAGCATTTT; CDR3: CASSAGAGQPQHF
V: TRBV5-4; J: TRBJ2-5; size: NA; D: NA; DNA: TGTGCCAGCAGCCTGAGGGGGACCACGGAGACCCAGTACTTC; CDR3: CASSLRGTTETQYF
V: TRBV9; J: TRBJ2-3; size: NA; D: NA; DNA: TGTGCCAGCAGCCCCCTGAGGAGCACAGATACGCAATATTTT; CDR3: CASSPLRSTDTQYF
V: TRBV20-1; J: TRBJ2-7; size: many; D: NA; DNA: TGCAGTGCTAGAGAGGGCAGCGACGAGCAGTACTTC; CDR3: CSAREGSDEQYF
V: TRBV27; J: TRBJ2-2; size: NA; D: TRBD1; DNA: TGTGCCAGCAGTTTGAGCCGTGACAGGGAAAGCTCGGACACCGGGGAGCTGTTTTTT; CDR3: CASSLSRDRESSDTGELFF
V: TRBV28; J: TRBJ1-6; size: NA; D: NA; DNA: TGTGCCAGCAGTTTATTCTTGGTGGTGGGTCCCTCAGGGCGTGTTAATAATTCACCCCTCCACTTT; CDR3: CASSLFLVVGPSGRVNNSPLHF
V: TRBV6-1; J: TRBJ2-7; size: medium-sized; D: NA; DNA: TGTGCCAGCAGGCAGGGAAGTAGGGAGCAGTACTTC; CDR3: CASRQGSREQYF
V: TRBV6-2/TRBV6-3; J: TRBJ1-3; size: many; D: TRBD1; DNA: TGTGCCAGCAGTTACTCGACAGGGATTGGAAACACCATATATTTT; CDR3: CASSYSTGIGNTIYF
V: TRBV19; J: TRBJ2-1; size: many; D: NA; DNA: TGTGCCAGTAGTCCAGCTCCTAGCACGGGAGCCGATGAGCAGTTCTTC; CDR3: CASSPAPSTGADEQFF
V: TRBV4-1; J: TRBJ2-7; size: many; D: TRBD2; DNA: TGCGCCAGCAGCCAAGGGGGACTAGCGGGACCCGGCGAGCAGTACTTC; CDR3: CASSQGGLAGPGEQYF
V: TRBV18; J: TRBJ1-3; size: many; D: TRBD1; DNA: TGTGCCAGCTCACCAGAACAGGGGAGCTCTGGAAACACCATATATTTT; CDR3: CASSPEQGSSGNTIYF
V: TRBV20-1; J: TRBJ1-4; size: NA; D: NA; DNA: TGCAGTGCTAAAAGGAGGACAGCAGGGGCTAATGAAAAACTGTTTTTT; CDR3: CSAKRRTAGANEKLFF
V: TRBV6-1; J: TRBJ1-2; size: many; D: NA; DNA: TGTGCCACGAGGTCGGGCAGGGAATATGGCTACACCTTC; CDR3: CATRSGREYGYTF
V: TRBV7-2; J: TRBJ2-7; size: once; D: TRBD1; DNA: TGTGCCAGCAGCTCCGGGACAGGCGCCCTATCGGGAGCCTACGAGCAGTACTTC; CDR3: CASSSGTGALSGAYEQYF
V: TRBV24-1; J: TRBJ2-2; size: NA; D: TRBD2; DNA: TGTGCCACCAGCGGGTGGACGGTAGCGGGAGGGTCAAACACCGGTGATCTGTTTTTT; CDR3: CATSGWTVAGGSNTGDLFF